The 27 T cell receptor beta chains given below trace back to one sample, sequenced in a study of OX40 agonist ivuxolimab in advanced cancers. TCRdb's copy holds only in-frame clones and misses some; the assay was immunoSEQ multiplex PCR. The sample carries 45,000 to 55,000 clones, roughly 89% recorded once. Sequencing used CD4+ or CD8+ T cells sorted from blood, obtained in a trial of the OX40 agonist ivuxolimab. These receptors all stem from an adult with an advanced solid tumor such as melanoma, head and neck, liver or kidney cancer.

The J gene is TRBJ2-7, the V gene TRBV7-8, with 12 nucleotides matching TRBD2. V lost 5 bases to trimming and J lost 3 bases; unmatched junction nucleotides: 2. The V gene's germline CDR1 is SGHVS and CDR2 FQNEAQ. The CDR3 is made up of 14 amino acids. The CDR3 loop is CASSETSGSYEQYF. As DNA, the CDR3 is TGTGCCAGCAGCGAGACTAGCGGGAGCTACGAGCAGTACTTC.

V and J are TRBV10-3 and TRBJ2-1, with 8 bases that match TRBD2. Germline V gene sequence: CDR1 ENHRY, CDR2 SYGVKD. V trimming: 4 bases; J trimming: 7 bases; junction bases outside the gene matches: 0. The CDR3 has 12 residues. CDR3 bases: TGTGCCATCAGTGCGGGGGGGAATGAGCAGTTCTTC. This encodes CAISAGGNEQFF.

The chain has TRBV6-1 and TRBJ1-1, with D perhaps matching TRBD1 (5 bases). Trimming pared 6 bases from V and 4 bases from J, leaving 15 bases between. This CDR3 has 14 residues. CDR1 is MNHNS, CDR2 SASEGT, per germline. The CDR3 nucleotides read TGTGCCAGCAGGGGGACGGACGCTGGCACTGAAGCTTTCTTT. Protein product: CASRGTDAGTEAFF.

V is TRBV15 and J is TRBJ2-5, with 9 nucleotides matching TRBD1. This CDR3 is built from 17 residues. V lost 0 bases to trimming and J lost 3 bases; unmatched junction nucleotides: 8. Germline-derived CDR1 and CDR2 are LNHNV and YYDKDF (reference sequence). CDR3 sequence reads: CATSRDRVGQGKETQYF. In DNA form, the CDR3 reads TGTGCCACCAGCAGAGATAGGGTGGGACAGGGTAAAGAGACCCAGTACTTC. Full variable domain (rest looked up from reference TRBV15 and TRBJ2-5): DAMVIQNPRYQVTQFGKPVTLSCSQTLNHNVMYWYQQKSSQAPKLLFHYYDKDFNNEADTPDNFQSRRPNTSFCFLDIRSPGLGDTAMYLCATSRDRVGQGKETQYFGPGTRLLVL.

The chain combines TRBV5-6 with TRBJ1-2; 10 positions agree with TRBD1. J was trimmed by 6 bases and V by 3 bases; bases with no gene match: 2. Germline lookup yields CDR1 SGHDT and CDR2 YYEEEE. CDR3 length equals 13 residues. Here the CDR3 reads CASSSGTGDGYTF. Here the CDR3 DNA reads TGTGCCAGCAGCTCCGGGACAGGGGATGGCTACACCTTC.

This sequence joins TRBV5-1 and TRBJ2-2; 10 positions agree with TRBD1. V was clipped by 4 bases and J by 6 bases; unmatched bases: 9. Germline loops: CDR1 SGHRS, CDR2 YFSETQ. This CDR3 is built from 16 residues. As DNA, the CDR3 is TGCGCCAGCAGCGAATCGACAGGGGGCATGGCCGGGGAGCTGTTTTTT. This encodes CASSESTGGMAGELFF.

The rearrangement links TRBV4-1 to TRBJ2-5; D is undetermined. Trimming took off 2 bases at V and 0 bases at J, with 4 bases between the two ends. This CDR3 is 13 amino acids long. Germline CDR1 and CDR2: MGHRA and YSYEKL. The CDR3 bases are TGCGCCAGCAGCCAACTTAACCAAGAGACCCAGTACTTC. It yields the protein CASSQLNQETQYF.

The chain employs TRBV7-8 and TRBJ2-1, with a weak D call TRBD2 (6 bases). Trimming pared 5 bases from V and 0 bases from J, leaving 11 bases between. Looked up from germline, CDR1 is SGHVS and CDR2 is FQNEAQ. CDR3 size: 15 residues. The DNA for the CDR3 is TGTGCCAGCAGCAAGGGACTTGTCTCCTACAATGAGCAGTTCTTC. Its protein is CASSKGLVSYNEQFF.

The chain links TRBV5-8 to TRBJ2-7, with TRBD1 matching 7 bases. Losses at the gene ends were 4 bases for V and 2 bases for J; bases not matched to a gene: 12. The V gene's germline CDR1 is SGHTS and CDR2 YDEGEE. The CDR3 consists of 16 residues. The CDR3 reads CASSQVWRQGAYEQYF. The CDR3 coding sequence is TGTGCCAGCAGCCAAGTATGGCGGCAGGGGGCCTACGAGCAGTACTTC.

CDR3 sequence (DNA): TGTGCCAGCAGCCAGGGGGGACTAGCGGGAGCGACCGGGGAGCTGTTTTTT. Translating gives CASSQGGLAGATGELFF. This chain connects TRBV4-2 to TRBJ2-2; 14 bases map to TRBD2. With V trimmed by 3 bases and J by 5 bases, 5 bases remained unmatched. The CDR3 is 17 amino acids. Germline CDR1 is LGHNA and CDR2 is YNFKEQ.

The chain links TRBV9 to TRBJ1-5; 8 nucleotides align to TRBD1. Germline assignment: CDR1 SGDLS and CDR2 YYNGEE. This CDR3 comprises 16 residues. J was trimmed by 2 bases and V by 3 bases; bases with no gene match: 7. The CDR3 DNA is TGTGCCAGCAGCGGAGGACAGGGTGAGGGCAATCAGCCCCAGCATTTT. This translates into CASSGGQGEGNQPQHF.

This rearrangement joins TRBV7-9 to TRBJ2-2; 9 nucleotides agree with TRBD2. The CDR3 runs to 16 residues. Germline CDR1 reads SEHNR; CDR2 reads FQNEAQ (reference sequence). V shed 2 bases and J 4 bases; nucleotides not matched to a gene: 5. CDR3 residues: CASSLIPSGTTGELFF. The CDR3 DNA sequence: TGTGCCAGCAGCTTAATACCTAGCGGGACCACCGGGGAGCTGTTTTTT.

The V call is TRBV6-1, the J call TRBJ2-7; 8 bases are shared with TRBD2. Germline values: CDR1 MNHNS, CDR2 SASEGT. With V trimmed by 3 bases and J by 1 base, 5 bases remained unmatched. The CDR3 has 15 amino acids. This CDR3 reads CASSDGGARSYEQYF. The CDR3 DNA sequence: TGTGCCAGCAGTGACGGGGGGGCAAGGTCCTACGAGCAGTACTTC.

V is TRBV6-1 and J is TRBJ1-1; D is unresolved. The V end was cut by 5 bases, the J end by 4 bases, with 8 bases between. CDR3 size: 12 residues. Germline CDR1 MNHNS, CDR2 SASEGT. CDR3 region: CASSYPATEAFF. In nucleotides, the CDR3 is TGTGCCAGCAGTTATCCCGCCACTGAAGCTTTCTTT.

V and J are TRBV6-1 and TRBJ2-3, with 8 bases that match TRBD2. This CDR3 has 14 amino acids. With V trimmed by 9 bases and J by 1 base, 6 bases remained unmatched. Germline CDR1 and CDR2: MNHNS and SASEGT. The CDR3 DNA is TGTGCCAGTAGACCAGCGGGAGGCACAGATACGCAGTATTTT. Residues: CASRPAGGTDTQYF.

The chain has TRBV30 and TRBJ1-6, with D possibly TRBD1 on 5 matching bases. The V end was cut by 1 base, the J end by 4 bases, with 11 bases between. This CDR3 comprises 15 residues. Looked up from germline, CDR1 is GTSNPN and CDR2 is SVGIG (reference sequence). Here the CDR3 reads CAWSAAGTYNSPLHF. Written as DNA, the CDR3 is TGTGCCTGGAGTGCTGCAGGGACTTATAATTCACCCCTCCACTTT.

Of note for this clone: At one end the junction does not follow the germline gene, possibly because of a read error. V is TRBV7-7 and J is TRBJ2-5; maybe TRBD2 (5 bases). The DNA matches TRBJ2-7 better at its end, which makes the J call doubtful. Looked up from germline, CDR1 is SSHAT and CDR2 is FNYEAQ (reference sequence). This CDR3 contains 13 residues. CDR3 nucleotide sequence: TGTGCTAGCAGCTTAGCGCAAGGATACGAGCAGTACTTC. This sequence encodes CASSLAQGYEQYF.

This clone was observed a few times. The J gene is TRBJ2-1, the V gene TRBV5-6, with D possibly being TRBD2 (5 bases). V shed 2 bases and J shed 7 bases, with 16 bases lying between them. This CDR3 is 15 amino acids long. In germline, CDR1 is SGHDT, CDR2 YYEEEE. The CDR3 spells CASSFPGFTGNEQFF. CDR3 bases: TGTGCCAGCAGCTTCCCGGGATTCACCGGGAATGAGCAGTTCTTC.

The chain uses TRBV28 and TRBJ2-1, with 7 nucleotides matching TRBD2. Germline V CDR1 and CDR2: MDHEN, SYDVKM. The ends lost 5 bases at V and 6 bases at J; junction bases unmatched: 4. This CDR3 contains 13 residues. The CDR3, as DNA: TGTGCCAGCAGTCCCCAGCGGGGCAATGAGCAGTTCTTC. Translation: CASSPQRGNEQFF.

The chain combines TRBV9 with TRBJ2-2, with a possible D match to TRBD2 (6 bases). This CDR3 has 19 residues. Trimming took off 0 bases at V and 2 bases at J, with 20 bases between the two ends. Germline values: CDR1 SGDLS, CDR2 YYNGEE. For the CDR3, the DNA is TGTGCCAGCAGCGTAGATCCCACCGGAGGGACTTTTAACACCGGGGAGCTGTTTTTT. Its translation is CASSVDPTGGTFNTGELFF.

The chain joins TRBV10-3 to TRBJ2-1; D remains unclear. In germline, CDR1 is ENHRY, CDR2 SYGVKD. This CDR3 has 13 amino acids. The V and J ends lost 8 bases and 0 bases respectively, with 8 bases between them. In DNA form, the CDR3 reads TGTGCCATCGGCTTTAGCTCCTACAATGAGCAGTTCTTC. Protein: CAIGFSSYNEQFF.

The CDR3 here is CASSLLGPRGSEQYF. The DNA for the CDR3 is TGTGCCAGCAGTTTGCTAGGGCCGCGGGGGAGCGAGCAGTACTTC. The chain has TRBV28 and TRBJ2-5, with 7 bases fitting TRBD2. The assigned J gene may be wrong: the sequence end matches TRBJ2-7 better. The CDR3 sequence is 15 residues long. Germline V gene sequence: CDR1 MDHEN, CDR2 SYDVKM.

The rearrangement links TRBV9 to TRBJ2-7; TRBD1 aligns across 9 bases. CDR1 is SGDLS, CDR2 YYNGEE, per germline. CDR3 length: 15 residues. The ends lost 2 bases at V and 0 bases at J; junction bases unmatched: 3. The CDR3 nucleotides read TGTGCCAGCAGCGTGGAACAGGGGGCCTCCTACGAGCAGTACTTC. This gives the protein CASSVEQGASYEQYF.

This clone was seen once. The gene calls are TRBV19 and TRBJ2-2; D assignment may be TRBD1 or TRBD2 (5 bases each). The CDR3 spans 15 residues. Trimming stripped 5 bases from V and 1 base from J, with 11 bases between. Germline V gene sequence: CDR1 LNHDA, CDR2 SQIVND (reference sequence). The CDR3 DNA reads as TGTGCCAGTAGTTCGGGACGGATGAACACCGGGGAGCTGTTTTTT. It yields the protein CASSSGRMNTGELFF.

This chain joins TRBV13 and TRBJ2-7; D is unclear. Trimming left V 3 bases short and J 5 bases short, with 5 bases between. Per the germline V gene, CDR1 is PRHDT and CDR2 is FYEKMQ (reference sequence). The CDR3 contains 11 residues. The CDR3 loop is CASSFDDEQYF. CDR3 DNA: TGTGCCAGCAGCTTTGACGACGAGCAGTACTTC. The full variable domain, in which reference TRBV13 and TRBJ2-7 provide the parts outside the CDR3, is AAGVIQSPRHLIKEKRETATLKCYPIPRHDTVYWYQQGPGQDPQFLISFYEKMQSDKGSIPDRFSAQQFSDYHSELNMSSLELGDSALYFCASSFDDEQYFGPGTRLTVT.

The chain couples TRBV6-1 to TRBJ2-5, with 12 bases that match TRBD2. The CDR3 is 15 residues long. Germline V CDR1 and CDR2: MNHNS, SASEGT. Losses at the gene ends were 4 bases for V and 5 bases for J; bases not matched to a gene: 5. In DNA form, the CDR3 reads TGTGCCAGCAGTGCTGGACTAGCGGGAAGGGAGACCCAGTACTTC. It yields the protein CASSAGLAGRETQYF.

Notes on this clone: A far larger clone differs by one base, so this is likely a read error. The rearrangement uses TRBV7-9 and TRBJ2-1; 11 bases align to TRBD2. There are 17 residues in the CDR3. Germline CDR1 is SEHNR and CDR2 is FQNEAQ (reference sequence). The V and J ends lost 5 bases and 7 bases, in that order; junction bases with no gene match: 13. The CDR3 DNA is TGTGCCAGCAGCCACTTTCTGACTAGCGGGAATGCGAATGAGCAGTTCTTC. Amino acid sequence: CASSHFLTSGNANEQFF.